These 28 T cell receptor beta chains were all obtained from the same sample, sequenced in a study of T cell responses to AZD1222 COVID-19 vaccine. Generated by immunoSEQ multiplex PCR, the TCRdb table keeps only in-frame clones and is missing some. The data show around 120,000 clones, 92% seen once. This material consisted of peripheral blood, taken on day 0 of AZD1222 vaccination. The receptors stem from an adult in good health.

The chain employs TRBV2 and TRBJ1-1, with D maybe TRBD1 (6 bases). The CDR3 contains 13 residues. The V gene lost 7 bases and the J gene lost 6 bases, with 15 bases spanning the gap. Germline loops: CDR1 SNHLY, CDR2 FYNNEI. The CDR3 is CASKGSGAPEAFF. The CDR3 DNA reads TGTGCCAGCAAGGGGTCAGGGGCCCCTGAAGCTTTCTTT.

This sequence joins TRBV18 and TRBJ1-1; D not resolved. The CDR3 is made up of 14 amino acids. Germline CDR1 KGHSH, CDR2 LQKENI. V lost 2 bases to trimming and J lost 1 base, with 8 bases between them. CDR3 sequence: CASSPRFGNTEAFF. The CDR3 bases are TGTGCCAGCTCACCAAGGTTCGGGAACACTGAAGCTTTCTTT.

The chain carries TRBV7-2 and TRBJ2-7; 11 nucleotides match TRBD2. Germline V gene data show CDR1 as SGHTA and CDR2 as FQGNSA. There are 16 residues in the CDR3. Losses at the gene ends were 4 bases for V and 0 bases for J; bases not matched to a gene: 5. The CDR3: CASSSGLAVYSYEQYF. The CDR3 nucleotides are TGTGCCAGCAGCTCGGGACTAGCGGTGTACTCCTACGAGCAGTACTTC.

The genes are TRBV6-5 and TRBJ2-2, with D perhaps TRBD2 (6 bases). This CDR3 has 15 amino acids. Between the trimmed V and J ends, which lost 2 bases and 7 bases, there was a span of 14 bases. Germline CDR1 MNHEY, CDR2 SVGAGI. The CDR3 bases are TGTGCCAGCAGTTACGGGCGGGGACCCCGCGGGGAGCTGTTTTTT. Translation: CASSYGRGPRGELFF.

The rearrangement links TRBV5-1 to TRBJ2-3; D is unresolved. V was shortened by 3 bases and J by 4 bases, with 6 bases between the two germline ends. The length of the CDR3 is 12 residues. Germline V gene data show CDR1 as SGHRS and CDR2 as YFSETQ. The CDR3 loop reads CASSYRADTQYF. The DNA for the CDR3 is TGCGCCAGCAGCTACCGAGCAGATACGCAGTATTTT.

V and J are TRBV7-2 and TRBJ1-4, with D unclear. V lost 3 bases to trimming and J lost 3 bases, with 14 bases between them. Germline-derived CDR1 and CDR2 are SGHTA and FQGNSA. The length of the CDR3 is 16 residues. DNA for the CDR3: TGTGCCAGCAGCTTGTCCCTATCGGCAGCTAATGAAAAACTGTTTTTT. Amino acid sequence: CASSLSLSAANEKLFF.

This chain links TRBV6-6 with TRBJ1-2; weak D call: TRBD1 (5 bases). V gave up 10 bases and J gave up 3 bases, with 12 bases separating them. The CDR3 sequence is 12 residues long. Germline values: CDR1 MNHNY, CDR2 SVGAGI (reference sequence). The CDR3 sequence: CATKLTDYGYTF. In DNA, the CDR3 is TGTGCCACCAAACTGACAGACTATGGCTACACCTTC.

V and J are TRBV9 and TRBJ1-1; no clear D. The germline V and J ends were trimmed by 2 bases and 3 bases, with 8 bases remaining between them. Germline values: CDR1 SGDLS, CDR2 YYNGEE. The CDR3 spans 13 residues. This CDR3 is CASSVLSDTEAFF. The CDR3 nucleotides read TGTGCCAGCAGCGTTCTGTCTGACACTGAAGCTTTCTTT.

V usage is TRBV6-4 and J usage is TRBJ2-3; no definite D call. The CDR3 consists of 14 residues. Looked up from germline, CDR1 is MRHNA and CDR2 is SNTAGT. Trimming took off 5 bases at V and 6 bases at J, with 15 bases between the two ends. The CDR3 protein is CASSKEWQTDTQYF. As DNA, the CDR3 is TGTGCCAGCAGTAAGGAGTGGCAGACGGATACGCAGTATTTT.

This sequence joins TRBV4-3 and TRBJ2-1, with TRBD1 matching over 8 bases. After removal of 0 bases from V and 9 bases from J, the junction contained 7 bases not matched to a gene. The germline CDR1 and CDR2 sequences are LGHNA and YSLEER. The CDR3 has 15 amino acids. For the CDR3, the DNA is TGCGCCAGCAGCCAAGAGTGGACAGGGAGAAGTGAGCAGTTCTTC. It encodes CASSQEWTGRSEQFF.

The rearrangement uses TRBV7-3 and TRBJ2-2; 7 bases agree with TRBD2. The CDR3 is 16 residues long. Germline CDR1 SGHTA, CDR2 FQGTGA. J gave up 3 bases and V 1 base, and 5 bases lay outside the gene matches. CDR3 loop: CASSLKGLTYTGELFF. CDR3 in DNA: TGTGCCAGCAGCTTAAAGGGACTAACATACACCGGGGAGCTGTTTTTT.

The chain couples TRBV7-9 to TRBJ1-6; D gene ambiguous. The V and J ends lost 5 bases and 10 bases respectively, with 12 bases between them. The germline V gene has CDR1 SEHNR and CDR2 FQNEAQ (reference sequence). The CDR3 has 13 amino acids. CDR3 in amino acids: CASSPANTSPLHF. The CDR3 DNA reads as TGTGCCAGCAGCCCAGCTAACACCTCACCCCTCCACTTT.

The chain has TRBV10-3 and TRBJ2-5; D may be TRBD1 (6 bases). This CDR3 is 14 amino acids long. Germline values: CDR1 ENHRY, CDR2 SYGVKD. V was pared by 4 bases and J by 5 bases, with 14 bases between. DNA for the CDR3: TGTGCCATCAGTGGCTTTGGGGGCAGGGAGACCCAGTACTTC. Amino acids: CAISGFGGRETQYF.

This chain joins TRBV7-9 and TRBJ1-5; D remains unclear. Trimming left V 1 base short and J 3 bases short, with 4 bases between. Per the germline V gene, CDR1 is SEHNR and CDR2 is FQNEAQ (reference sequence). CDR3 length: 13 amino acids. The CDR3 is CASSLGINQPQHF. CDR3 in DNA: TGTGCCAGCAGCTTAGGAATCAATCAGCCCCAGCATTTT.

The rearrangement uses TRBV5-1 and TRBJ2-1; 9 nucleotides match TRBD2. CDR3 length: 16 residues. Unmatched junction bases numbered 6, after V lost 4 bases and J lost 1 base. Germline values: CDR1 SGHRS, CDR2 YFSETQ. CDR3 sequence (DNA): TGCGCCAGCAGCCGCAGTCTAGCGGGGTCCTACAATGAGCAGTTCTTC. This sequence encodes CASSRSLAGSYNEQFF.

The rearrangement uses TRBV5-5 and TRBJ1-5, with 8 bases identical to TRBD1. Germline assignment: CDR1 SGHKS and CDR2 YYEKEE (reference sequence). There are 16 residues in the CDR3. Unmatched junction bases numbered 9, after V lost 3 bases and J lost 4 bases. The CDR3 DNA is TGTGCCAGCAGCTACACCGACAGGGGTGGTAATCAGCCCCAGCATTTT. Amino acids: CASSYTDRGGNQPQHF.

The rearrangement uses TRBV21-1 and TRBJ2-1; the table calls TRBD1, which could not be checked here. TRBV21-1 is termed a pseudogene. The CDR3 loop spans 19 amino acids. The DNA for the CDR3 is TGTGCCAGCAGCAAAACAGCCCGTGTGGGACAGCCAGCCTACAATGAGCAGTTCTTC. Translating it yields CASSKTARVGQPAYNEQFF.

This clone occurred a few times. The CDR3 DNA sequence: TGTGCCAGTACAAATGGCGGCGCCGACACTGAAGCTTTCTTT. This translates into CASTNGGADTEAFF. V and J are TRBV19 and TRBJ1-1, with no clear D. In germline, CDR1 is LNHDA, CDR2 SQIVND (reference sequence). The CDR3 has 14 amino acids. Trimming cost V 7 bases and J 3 bases, with 15 bases left between them.

The V and J genes are TRBV6-1 and TRBJ1-1; 8 bases align to TRBD1. V gave up 6 bases and J gave up 0 bases; unmatched junction bases: 3. The CDR3 covers 14 residues. CDR1 MNHNS and CDR2 SASEGT come from the germline V gene. The CDR3 sequence is CASSAGGLNTEAFF. The CDR3 coding sequence is TGTGCCAGCAGCGCAGGGGGCCTGAACACTGAAGCTTTCTTT.

The V call is TRBV9, the J call TRBJ1-2; TRBD1 aligns across 7 bases. Germline values: CDR1 SGDLS, CDR2 YYNGEE. J gave up 4 bases and V 0 bases, and 3 bases lay outside the gene matches. This CDR3 region has 14 residues. CDR3 sequence reads: CASSVEGAIYGYTF. The CDR3 region has the DNA TGTGCCAGCAGCGTAGAGGGGGCGATCTATGGCTACACCTTC.

Note on this clone: This same CDR3 is encoded by further DNA sequences in the sample. The gene calls are TRBV7-7 and TRBJ2-5, with D uncertain. Trimming removed 2 bases at V and 5 bases at J, with 6 bases between. Germline V gene lookup returns CDR1 SSHAT and CDR2 FNYEAQ (reference sequence). The CDR3 extends over 12 amino acids. This chain's CDR3 is CASSLRGETQYF. The CDR3 coding sequence is TGTGCCAGCAGCTTACGTGGGGAGACCCAGTACTTC.

This clone was detected only once. This sequence joins TRBV29-1 and TRBJ1-2; D not resolved. V was trimmed by 7 bases and J by 2 bases, leaving 11 bases between them. Germline CDR1 is SQVTM and CDR2 is ANQGSEA. The CDR3 totals 12 residues. This CDR3 reads CSAPVTNYGYTF. CDR3 nucleotide sequence: TGCAGCGCCCCCGTCACAAACTATGGCTACACCTTC.

In its sample, this clone was seen once. The genes are TRBV4-2 and TRBJ2-1; TRBD2 is a possible D gene (6 bases). Per the germline V gene, CDR1 is LGHNA and CDR2 is YNFKEQ. V gave up 0 bases and J gave up 1 base, with 13 bases separating them. The CDR3 is 17 amino acids. The CDR3 coding sequence is TGTGCCAGCAGCCAAGAACGGGTAGCGGTATCCTACAATGAGCAGTTCTTC. Its translation: CASSQERVAVSYNEQFF.

The J gene is TRBJ2-4, the V gene TRBV5-1; perhaps TRBD2 as D (6 bases). The germline CDR1 and CDR2 sequences are SGHRS and YFSETQ. The CDR3 spans 18 residues. With 0 bases removed from V and 3 bases from J, the gap between germline ends came to 19 bases. The CDR3 protein is CASSLASGLPGGKNIQYF. CDR3 coding DNA: TGCGCCAGCAGCTTGGCCTCGGGACTCCCAGGAGGCAAAAACATTCAGTACTTC.

This sequence joins TRBV9 and TRBJ2-3; either TRBD1 or TRBD2 may supply D (5 bases each). Trimming stripped 4 bases from V and 2 bases from J, with 14 bases between. This CDR3 has 15 residues. Germline CDR1 SGDLS, CDR2 YYNGEE. The CDR3 DNA sequence: TGTGCCAGCAGCCCCCCCGGGGCAAACACAGATACGCAGTATTTT. It translates to CASSPPGANTDTQYF.

The chain links TRBV18 to TRBJ2-7, with 7 bases that match TRBD2. V was clipped by 2 bases and J by 4 bases; unmatched bases: 5. In germline, CDR1 is KGHSH, CDR2 LQKENI. The CDR3 extends over 14 amino acids. CDR3 nucleotide sequence: TGTGCCAGCTCACCAAGCGGGGTAAAATACGAGCAGTACTTC. This gives the protein CASSPSGVKYEQYF.

This clone was picked up a small number of times. The chain joins TRBV24-1 to TRBJ2-4; 8 bases match TRBD1. V gave up 5 bases and J gave up 9 bases; unmatched junction bases: 11. From germline, CDR1 is KGHDR and CDR2 SFDVKD. The CDR3 runs 15 residues. This CDR3 reads CATSALDRALGIQYF. CDR3 DNA: TGTGCCACCAGTGCCCTGGACAGGGCCCTAGGCATTCAGTACTTC.

J is TRBJ2-6 and V is TRBV6-2 or TRBV6-3, with TRBD1 identical over 9 bases. The CDR3 loop spans 15 amino acids. Germline CDR1 and CDR2: MNHEY and SVGEGT. Germline trimming cut 6 bases from V and 4 bases from J; bases unmatched to any gene: 4. The CDR3 spells CASSTGGRGANVLTF. DNA of the CDR3: TGTGCCAGCAGCACAGGGGGCAGGGGGGCCAACGTCCTGACTTTC.